The 16 T cell receptor beta chains presented below share a single source sample, sequenced in a study of blood T cells in healthy people across ages. For the second PCR, which ran for 7 to 11 cycles, a sample-barcoded 5' primer and a J-beta primer mix were used. In TCRdb, the 5' RACE reads were re-called with MiXCR into one record per CDR3 protein. The repertoire consists of hundreds of thousands of distinct CDR3 sequences, with around 26% occurring once and the leading ten covering 15% to 20%. Source material: blood. The source is a woman at least 80 years old in good health.

This clonotype was detected ten times or more. The J gene is TRBJ1-1, the V gene TRBV7-2; D gene ambiguous. The CDR3 contains 14 residues. Trimming stripped 4 bases from V and 1 base from J, with 10 bases between. Germline V gene sequence: CDR1 SGHTA, CDR2 FQGNSA. In DNA form, the CDR3 reads TGTGCCAGCAGCTCCTCTCCAGGGAACACTGAAGCTTTCTTT. It encodes CASSSSPGNTEAFF.

V is TRBV7-3 and J is TRBJ2-3; D call uncertain. The germline gives CDR1 SGHTA, CDR2 FQGTGA. The V and J ends lost 2 bases and 6 bases respectively, with 9 bases between them. The CDR3 consists of 13 residues. Here the CDR3 reads CASSLAQSDTQYF. As DNA, the CDR3 is TGTGCCAGCAGCTTAGCCCAGTCCGATACGCAGTATTTT.

In its sample, this clonotype was seen many times. V and J are TRBV10-3 and TRBJ1-6, with a weak D call TRBD1 (6 bases). CDR3 size: 14 residues. In germline, CDR1 is ENHRY, CDR2 SYGVKD. Trimming left V 6 bases short and J 7 bases short, with 13 bases between. For the CDR3, the DNA is TGTGCCATCAGCCCCGGGACAAGGAATTCACCCCTCCACTTT. This gives the protein CAISPGTRNSPLHF.

This clonotype turned up a few times. V and J are TRBV6-5 and TRBJ1-1, with D possibly matching TRBD1 (5 bases). V lost 2 bases and J lost 3, with 10 bases in between. CDR1 is MNHEY, CDR2 SVGAGI, per germline. This CDR3 is 14 amino acids long. In DNA, the CDR3 is TGTGCCAGCAGTTACAGAGTAGGGGACACTGAAGCTTTCTTT. Amino acids: CASSYRVGDTEAFF.

The table lists this clonotype with a count of one. This sequence may be a read error, since a much larger clone differs from it by one base. The genes are TRBV20-1 and TRBJ2-3; 11 bases are a match to TRBD2. This CDR3 has 17 amino acids. Per germline, CDR1 DFQATT and CDR2 SNEGSKA (reference sequence). Trimming took 0 bases from V and 0 from J; bases not matched to a gene: 5. Here the CDR3 reads CSARDWVAGGSTDTQYF. CDR3 DNA sequence: TGCAGTGCTAGAGATTGGGTAGCGGGGGGGAGCACAGATACGCAGTATTTT.

This clonotype has a count of ten or more. Here the CDR3 reads CASSQASGRERETQYF. Here the CDR3 DNA reads TGTGCCAGCAGCCAAGCTAGTGGCAGGGAACGGGAGACCCAGTACTTC. This rearrangement joins TRBV3-1 to TRBJ2-5; D perhaps matches TRBD1 (5 bases). The CDR3 length is 16 residues. The germline V gene has CDR1 LGHDT and CDR2 YNNKEL (reference sequence). V was trimmed by 1 base and J by 5 bases, leaving 17 bases between them.

This clonotype was counted many times. The chain recombines TRBV25-1 with TRBJ1-2; 7 bases align to TRBD1. Germline V gives CDR1 MGHDK, CDR2 SYGVNS. After removal of 6 bases from V and 8 bases from J, the junction contained 12 bases not matched to a gene. The CDR3 covers 14 residues. Here the CDR3 DNA reads TGTGCCAGCAGCCCGACAGGGTCTAGCAACGGCTACACCTTC. As protein: CASSPTGSSNGYTF.

This clonotype was counted at least ten times. J is TRBJ2-7 and V is TRBV5-5; TRBD1 matches at 7 bases. The CDR3 runs to 14 residues. V dropped 1 base and J dropped 5; count of bases not matched to a gene: 6. The germline gives CDR1 SGHKS, CDR2 YYEKEE (reference sequence). The CDR3 loop is CASSLRGGADEQYF. The CDR3 DNA follows: TGTGCCAGCAGCTTGAGAGGGGGCGCAGACGAGCAGTACTTC.

This clonotype appeared many times. The rearrangement joins TRBV29-1 to TRBJ2-3, with D maybe TRBD1 (5 bases). CDR3 length: 14 amino acids. CDR1 SQVTM and CDR2 ANQGSEA come from the germline V gene. The V and J ends lost 5 bases and 0 bases respectively, with 12 bases between them. The CDR3 DNA reads TGCAGCGTTAGACAGCACCTTAGCACAGATACGCAGTATTTT. Amino acids: CSVRQHLSTDTQYF.

A note on this clonotype: This may be a read error, as it is one base from a much larger clone. This CDR3 reads CASGYADSRDYGYTF. The CDR3 nucleotides are TGTGCCAGCGGTTACGCGGACAGCCGAGACTATGGCTACACCTTC. The chain carries TRBV6-2 or TRBV6-3 and TRBJ1-2; weak D call: TRBD1 (6 bases). The CDR3 runs 15 residues. Germline CDR1 is MNHEY and CDR2 is SVGEGT.

This clonotype has a handful of counts. V usage is TRBV4-3 and J usage is TRBJ1-2, with D possibly matching TRBD1 (6 bases). CDR1 and CDR2 (germline): LGHNA, YSLEER. The CDR3 covers 15 residues. With 0 bases removed from V and 5 bases from J, the gap between germline ends came to 13 bases. The CDR3 DNA follows: TGCGCCAGCAGCCAAGATATGGGGGCCAGGTATGGCTACACCTTC. It encodes CASSQDMGARYGYTF.

The sample holds a few counts of this clonotype. The chain combines TRBV5-1 with TRBJ2-7; TRBD2 might be the D (5 bases). Trimming pared 2 bases from V and 0 bases from J, leaving 12 bases between. The CDR3 is 15 amino acids. CDR1 and CDR2 (germline): SGHRS, YFSETQ. CDR3 nucleotide sequence: TGCGCCAGCAGCTTCACCACTGGGAGCTCCTACGAGCAGTACTTC. Translated, it gives CASSFTTGSSYEQYF.

This clonotype was counted many times. This sequence joins TRBV7-9 and TRBJ2-3; possible D gene TRBD1, 7 bases. Germline-derived CDR1 and CDR2 are SEHNR and FQNEAQ (reference sequence). The ends were cut back, 7 bases at V and 3 bases at J, with 20 bases in the middle. This CDR3 spans 16 amino acids. CDR3 region: CASIPIRQGGTDTQYF. CDR3 in DNA: TGTGCCAGCATCCCCATTCGACAGGGAGGAACAGATACGCAGTATTTT.

Concerning this clonotype: A much larger clone differs from this one at a single base, so this may be a read error. This chain uses TRBV28 with TRBJ2-5, with a possible D match to TRBD2 (7 bases). With the DNA end fitting TRBJ2-7 better, the J assignment may be wrong. CDR1 is MDHEN, CDR2 SYDVKM, per germline. The CDR3 totals 13 residues. The CDR3 coding sequence is TGTGCCAGCAGGGGGGGGGCGTGGAACGAGCAGTACTTC. This sequence encodes CASRGGAWNEQYF.

This clonotype was detected ten times or more. V is TRBV20-1 and J is TRBJ1-4; D is perhaps TRBD1 (5 bases). The CDR3 contains 13 residues. Germline-derived CDR1 and CDR2 are DFQATT and SNEGSKA (reference sequence). V was cut by 1 base and J by 5 bases, with 8 bases left in between. The CDR3 loop is CSARVRVNEKLFF. CDR3 bases: TGCAGTGCTAGAGTCAGGGTGAATGAAAAACTGTTTTTT.

This clonotype occurred many times. The gene calls are TRBV20-1 and TRBJ2-1, with D perhaps TRBD2 (7 bases). The germline V and J ends were trimmed by 4 bases and 6 bases, with 16 bases remaining between them. The CDR3 is 14 amino acids. Germline V gene sequence: CDR1 DFQATT, CDR2 SNEGSKA (reference sequence). The CDR3 DNA reads TGCAGTGCTACCGGTGGGGGGGCCCCCAATGAGCAGTTCTTC. Translated, it gives CSATGGGAPNEQFF.